These 21 T cell receptor beta chains came from one sample sequenced in a study of blood T cell repertoires in COVID-19. Assay used: immunoSEQ multiplex PCR; TCRdb lists only in-frame clones, some missing. The sample yields roughly 380,000 clones, approximately 89% seen once. Sequenced input: peripheral blood. These receptors were collected from a woman between 40 and 50 years old with COVID-19, enrolled during active disease.

This rearrangement joins TRBV7-9 to TRBJ1-1; TRBD1 might be the D (5 bases). The germline gives CDR1 SEHNR, CDR2 FQNEAQ (reference sequence). The CDR3 runs to 14 residues. Trimming pared 5 bases from V and 1 base from J, leaving 11 bases between. DNA for the CDR3: TGTGCCAGCAGCCCCAGGGAGGGGAACACTGAAGCTTTCTTT. As protein: CASSPREGNTEAFF.

This clone was observed a single time. V is TRBV20-1 and J is TRBJ2-6; D ambiguous. In germline, CDR1 is DFQATT, CDR2 SNEGSKA (reference sequence). V lost 6 bases and J 1 base, leaving 7 bases between the germline ends. There are 13 residues in the CDR3. CDR3 in amino acids: CSASLSGANVLTF. The CDR3 DNA is TGCAGTGCCAGTCTTTCTGGGGCCAACGTCCTGACTTTC.

V usage is TRBV18 and J usage is TRBJ1-5; 9 nucleotides match TRBD1. Germline V CDR1 and CDR2: KGHSH, LQKENI. Trimming took 6 bases from V and 5 from J; bases not matched to a gene: 11. The CDR3 has 16 amino acids. The CDR3 is CASSREGQGFYQPQHF. The CDR3 coding sequence is TGTGCCAGCTCCCGAGAGGGACAGGGTTTCTATCAGCCCCAGCATTTT.

The chain employs TRBV9 and TRBJ2-7; D is perhaps TRBD1 (6 bases). Germline V lookup: CDR1 SGDLS, CDR2 YYNGEE. Trimming shortened V by 0 bases and J by 3 bases, and 10 bases separated the two germline ends. The length of the CDR3 is 14 residues. The CDR3 loop is CASSVDGTIYEQYF. DNA for the CDR3: TGTGCCAGCAGCGTAGACGGGACAATCTACGAGCAGTACTTC.

The genes are TRBV6-6 and TRBJ1-1, with unresolved D. From germline, CDR1 is MNHNY and CDR2 SVGAGI (reference sequence). There are 14 residues in the CDR3. Trimming took 0 bases from V and 0 from J, leaving 5 bases between them. The CDR3 DNA reads as TGTGCCAGCAGTTACTCGACATTGAACACTGAAGCTTTCTTT. Its translation: CASSYSTLNTEAFF.

The chain links TRBV5-1 to TRBJ2-2; tentatively, D is TRBD1 (6 bases). Germline V gives CDR1 SGHRS, CDR2 YFSETQ. Trimming left V 4 bases short and J 5 bases short, with 12 bases between. The CDR3 contains 14 residues. This CDR3 reads CASSNAGDTGELFF. In DNA, the CDR3 is TGCGCCAGCAGCAATGCAGGGGATACCGGGGAGCTGTTTTTT.

This clone was observed once. The V gene is TRBV19, the J gene TRBJ2-1; D is uncertain. Germline V gene sequence: CDR1 LNHDA, CDR2 SQIVND (reference sequence). The CDR3 spans 13 residues. Between the trimmed V and J ends, which lost 4 bases and 6 bases, there was a span of 10 bases. In nucleotides, the CDR3 is TGTGCCAGTAGTAGCAATTTCGGCAATGAGCAGTTCTTC. Encoded protein: CASSSNFGNEQFF.

This clone was observed a handful of times. This CDR3 reads CASSFRAAEKLFF. CDR3 DNA: TGTGCCAGCAGCTTCAGGGCCGCCGAAAAACTGTTTTTT. The gene calls are TRBV7-2 and TRBJ1-4, with TRBD1 as a possible D gene (5 bases). This CDR3 comprises 13 residues. In germline, CDR1 is SGHTA, CDR2 FQGNSA. V lost 3 bases and J 8 bases, leaving 10 bases between the germline ends.

The V gene is TRBV18, the J gene TRBJ2-3; 14 positions match TRBD2. The CDR3 runs 21 residues. The germline V gene encodes CDR1 KGHSH and CDR2 LQKENI. The V and J ends lost 1 base and 1 base, in that order; junction bases with no gene match: 13. The CDR3 nucleotides read TGTGCCAGCTCACCACGGATCGCCGGGACTAGCGGGGGCGATCGCACAGATACGCAGTATTTT. It yields the protein CASSPRIAGTSGGDRTDTQYF.

This sequence joins TRBV28 and TRBJ1-2, with D possibly being TRBD1 (5 bases). The V end was cut by 3 bases, the J end by 7 bases, with 12 bases between. The germline V gene has CDR1 MDHEN and CDR2 SYDVKM. The CDR3 runs 13 residues. The CDR3 bases are TGTGCCAGCAGTTTCGACAGTCTCCTTGGCTACACCTTC. Its translation: CASSFDSLLGYTF.

This chain joins TRBV5-1 and TRBJ1-1, with 8 bases aligning to TRBD1. J gave up 5 bases and V 2 bases, and 5 bases lay outside the gene matches. CDR1 is SGHRS and CDR2 is YFSETQ in the germline V gene. The CDR3 is 14 amino acids. CDR3 region: CASSFQGAGTEAFF. The CDR3 region has the DNA TGCGCCAGCAGCTTCCAGGGGGCAGGGACTGAAGCTTTCTTT. The variable domain in full, with the rest retrieved from reference TRBV5-1 and TRBJ1-1, is KAGVTQTPRYLIKTRGQQVTLSCSPISGHRSVSWYQQTPGQGLQFLFEYFSETQRNKGNFPGRFSGRQFSNSRSEMNVSTLELGDSALYLCASSFQGAGTEAFFGQGTRLTVV.

This clone was picked up one time. J is TRBJ2-4 and V is TRBV29-1, with 10 bases that match TRBD1. J gave up 7 bases and V 4 bases, and 10 bases lay outside the gene matches. This CDR3 comprises 15 residues. Germline V gene data show CDR1 as SQVTM and CDR2 as ANQGSEA. CDR3 in amino acids: CSVGGRGQGGNIQYF. The CDR3 DNA reads as TGCAGCGTTGGAGGTCGAGGACAGGGGGGGAACATTCAGTACTTC.

The gene calls are TRBV25-1 and TRBJ2-5, with TRBD2 matching 8 bases. Trimming cost V 5 bases and J 5 bases; bases outside gene matches: 7. The CDR3 covers 14 residues. The V gene's germline CDR1 is MGHDK and CDR2 SYGVNS. The CDR3 loop is CASSSGRSSETQYF. The DNA of the CDR3 is TGTGCCAGCAGTAGCGGGAGAAGTTCTGAGACCCAGTACTTC.

In its sample, this clone was seen once. The genes are TRBV5-1 and TRBJ1-1; perhaps TRBD1 as D (6 bases). CDR3 length: 15 residues. Germline V gene lookup returns CDR1 SGHRS and CDR2 YFSETQ. Trimming stripped 4 bases from V and 12 bases from J, with 25 bases between. CDR3 sequence (DNA): TGCGCCAGCAGCCTTCGCCCAGGGCAGGGGAGTATAACTTTCTTT. It specifies CASSLRPGQGSITFF.

The chain links TRBV6-5 to TRBJ2-7; tentative D call: TRBD1 (6 bases). CDR1 and CDR2 (germline): MNHEY, SVGAGI. V was trimmed by 6 bases and J by 1 base, leaving 16 bases between them. This CDR3 has 15 amino acids. The DNA for the CDR3 is TGTGCCAGCAGGATTACCGGGACAACTTCCTACGAGCAGTACTTC. This encodes CASRITGTTSYEQYF.

The chain employs TRBV7-9 and TRBJ1-2; D gene unclear. Per the germline V gene, CDR1 is SEHNR and CDR2 is FQNEAQ (reference sequence). Trimming stripped 5 bases from V and 2 bases from J, with 9 bases between. The CDR3 runs to 13 residues. The CDR3 protein is CASSESGNYGYTF. CDR3 sequence (DNA): TGTGCCAGCAGCGAATCGGGGAACTATGGCTACACCTTC.

The chain recombines TRBV7-2 with TRBJ1-4; TRBD1 matches at 8 bases. V dropped 7 bases and J dropped 8; count of bases not matched to a gene: 9. The CDR3 loop spans 14 amino acids. Looked up from germline, CDR1 is SGHTA and CDR2 is FQGNSA. The CDR3 region is CASTHDRGYEKLFF. In nucleotides, the CDR3 is TGTGCCAGCACCCACGACAGGGGTTACGAAAAACTGTTTTTT.

The chain is built from TRBV4-3 and TRBJ2-1; 16 nucleotides match TRBD2. This CDR3 is built from 17 residues. Trimming removed 0 bases from V and 6 bases from J; junction bases left unmatched: 2. The germline V gene has CDR1 LGHNA and CDR2 YSLEER. DNA of the CDR3: TGCGCCAGCAGCCAAGATGGGACTAGCGGGGGGGCCAATGAGCAGTTCTTC. It encodes CASSQDGTSGGANEQFF.

This chain connects TRBV7-2 to TRBJ2-5; TRBD2 might be the D (6 bases). The V gene lost 3 bases and the J gene lost 1 base, with 15 bases spanning the gap. Germline V gives CDR1 SGHTA, CDR2 FQGNSA. The CDR3 covers 16 residues. The CDR3 reads CASSLAGTSGQETQYF. In DNA form, the CDR3 reads TGTGCCAGCAGCTTGGCCGGGACTTCCGGCCAAGAGACCCAGTACTTC.

The chain combines TRBV6-2 or TRBV6-3 with TRBJ2-5; tentative D call: TRBD2 (7 bases). Trimming took 5 bases from V and 2 from J, leaving 15 bases between them. Germline V gene sequence: CDR1 MNHEY, CDR2 SVGEGT. The CDR3 is 15 amino acids. The CDR3 coding sequence is TGTGCCAGCAGTCCCTGGGGGGGCAATCAAGAGACCCAGTACTTC. Encoded protein: CASSPWGGNQETQYF.

J is TRBJ2-4 and V is TRBV28; the D is unclear. This CDR3 is built from 14 residues. V lost 5 bases and J 5 bases, leaving 13 bases between the germline ends. Germline V CDR1 and CDR2: MDHEN, SYDVKM. CDR3 in amino acids: CASSLSGSQNIQYF. The CDR3, as DNA: TGTGCCAGCAGTCTATCAGGATCTCAAAACATTCAGTACTTC.